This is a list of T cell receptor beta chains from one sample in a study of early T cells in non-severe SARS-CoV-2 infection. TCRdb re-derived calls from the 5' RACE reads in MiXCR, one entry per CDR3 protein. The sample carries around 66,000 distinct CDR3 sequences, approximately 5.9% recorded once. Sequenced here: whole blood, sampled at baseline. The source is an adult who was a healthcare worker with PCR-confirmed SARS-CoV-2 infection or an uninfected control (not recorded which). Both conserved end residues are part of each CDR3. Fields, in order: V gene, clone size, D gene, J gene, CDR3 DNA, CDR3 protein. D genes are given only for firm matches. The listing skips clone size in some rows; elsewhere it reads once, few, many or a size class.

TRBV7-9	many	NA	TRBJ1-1	TGTGCCAGCAGCTTAGGGGGCGGAATGAACACTGAAGCTTTCTTT	CASSLGGGMNTEAFF
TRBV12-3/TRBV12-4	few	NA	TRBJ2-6	TGTGCCAGCAGTTTGATGCTCCTCTCTGGGGCCAACGTCCTGACTTTC	CASSLMLLSGANVLTF
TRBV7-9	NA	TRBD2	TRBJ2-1	TGTGCCAGCAGCTTTACGGGACTAGCGGGAGACGAGCAGTTCTTC	CASSFTGLAGDEQFF
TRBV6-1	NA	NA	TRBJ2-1	TGTGCCAGCAGTGAAATTCAGCGGGAGCAGTTCTTC	CASSEIQREQFF
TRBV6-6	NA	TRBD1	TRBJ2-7	TGTGCCAGCAGTGAACAGGGGGCGGCCTACGAGCAGTACTTC	CASSEQGAAYEQYF
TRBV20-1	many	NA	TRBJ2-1	TGCAGTGCTAGAGATCTCGTCGACAATGAGCAGTTCTTC	CSARDLVDNEQFF
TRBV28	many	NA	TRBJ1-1	TGTGCCAGCAGTTTGAACGGAAATTTGTATGCTTTCTTT	CASSLNGNLYAFF
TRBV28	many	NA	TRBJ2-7	TGTGCCAGCAGTTTTGGATCCTCCTACGAGCAGTACTTC	CASSFGSSYEQYF
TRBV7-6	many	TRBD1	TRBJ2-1	TGTGCCAGCAGCCCACACTACGGACAGGGCGATGAGCAGTTCTTC	CASSPHYGQGDEQFF
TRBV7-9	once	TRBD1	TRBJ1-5	TGTGCCAGCAGCTTGATGGCTACAGGGGGATTGAGCAATCAGCCCCAGCATTTT	CASSLMATGGLSNQPQHF
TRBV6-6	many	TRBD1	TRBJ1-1	TGTGCCAGCAGAGACAGGGGAGACACTGAAGCTTTCTTT	CASRDRGDTEAFF
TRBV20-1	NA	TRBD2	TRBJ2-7	TGCAGTGCTAGCCCCGAGCGGGGTAAATCCTACGAGCAGTACTTC	CSASPERGKSYEQYF
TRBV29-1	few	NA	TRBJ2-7	TGCAGCGTTGCCAACGGGGACACCTACGAGCAGTACTTC	CSVANGDTYEQYF
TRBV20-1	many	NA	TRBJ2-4	TGCAGTGCTAGAGAGTTTAACGGGGACATTCAGTACTTC	CSAREFNGDIQYF
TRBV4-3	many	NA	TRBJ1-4	TGCGCCAGCAGCCCTTCACCAGACCGAAGTGCAACTAATGAAAAACTGTTTTTT	CASSPSPDRSATNEKLFF
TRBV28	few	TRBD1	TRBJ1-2	TGTGCCAGCAGCCCCGCCAGACAGGGAAACTATGGCTACACCTTC	CASSPARQGNYGYTF
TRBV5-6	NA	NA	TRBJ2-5	TGTGCCAGCAGCTTGGCCCCTTCTGGTAGCCAAGAGACCCAGTACTTC	CASSLAPSGSQETQYF
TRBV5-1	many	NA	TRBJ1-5	TGCGCCAGCAGCTTCGCAGGAGGGGGACAGCCCCAGCATTTT	CASSFAGGGQPQHF
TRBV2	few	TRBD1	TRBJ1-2	TGTGCCAGCAGCCGGGACAGGGAGGATGGCTACACCTTC	CASSRDREDGYTF
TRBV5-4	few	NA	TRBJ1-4	TGTGCCAGCAGCCTGAGACATCATCGGGGTGAAAAACTGTTTTTT	CASSLRHHRGEKLFF
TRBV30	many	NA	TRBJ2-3	TGTGCCTGGAGTCGCGCAGATACGCAGTATTTT	CAWSRADTQYF
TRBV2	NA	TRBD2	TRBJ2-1	TGTGCCAGCAGCCTACTCGTAGCGGGAGAGGGGAATGAGCAGTTCTTC	CASSLLVAGEGNEQFF
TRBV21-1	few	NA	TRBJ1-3	TGTGCCAGCAGCCGCGGAGGGGGGGGCATTAACACCTCTGGAAACACCATATATTTT	CASSRGGGGINTSGNTIYF
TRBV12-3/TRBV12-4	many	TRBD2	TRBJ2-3	TGTGCCAGCAGTTTAGATAATAGCGGGAGGGCCGCAGATACGCAGTATTTT	CASSLDNSGRAADTQYF
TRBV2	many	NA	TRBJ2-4	TGTGCCAGCAGTGAATGGGGTATTGAAAACATTCAGTACTTC	CASSEWGIENIQYF
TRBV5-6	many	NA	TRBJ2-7	TGTGCCAGCAGCCTCCGGCCTGGTTACGAGCAGTACTTC	CASSLRPGYEQYF
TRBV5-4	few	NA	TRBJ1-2	TGTGCCAGCAGCTTGGAGACGGAATTGTATGGCTACACCTTC	CASSLETELYGYTF
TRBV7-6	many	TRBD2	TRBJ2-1	TGTGCCAGCAGCTTAGGAGCGGGGAACTACAATGAGCAGTTCTTC	CASSLGAGNYNEQFF
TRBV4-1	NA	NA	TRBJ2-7	TGCGCCAGCAGCCAAGATGGGTGGCAGGCCCTCGAGCAGTACTTC	CASSQDGWQALEQYF
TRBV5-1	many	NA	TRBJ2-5	TGCGCCAGCAGCGAGCCTAGCTCGTACCAAGAGACCCAGTACTTC	CASSEPSSYQETQYF
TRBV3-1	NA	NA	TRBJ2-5	TGTGCCAGCAGCCAAGTAAGGTCAGAACAAGAGACCCAGTACTTC	CASSQVRSEQETQYF
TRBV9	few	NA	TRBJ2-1	TGTGCCAGCAGCGTAGAGCAGGGCTCCTACAATGAGCAGTTCTTC	CASSVEQGSYNEQFF
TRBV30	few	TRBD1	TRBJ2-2	TGTGCCTGGAGTATCCAGGGGGCCGGGGAGCTGTTTTTT	CAWSIQGAGELFF
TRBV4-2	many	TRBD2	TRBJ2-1	TGTGCCAGCAGCCAAGATCTCGGGTCTAGCGGGAGGGCCTACTACAATGAGCAGTTCTTC	CASSQDLGSSGRAYYNEQFF
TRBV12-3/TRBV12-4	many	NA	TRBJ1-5	TGTGCCAGCAGTTTAGCGGGTGGTCAGCCCCAGCATTTT	CASSLAGGQPQHF
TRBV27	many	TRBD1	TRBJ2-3	TGTGCCAGCAGTTTATCGAGACCTATCGGGACAGGGTACAGAGATACGCAGTATTTT	CASSLSRPIGTGYRDTQYF
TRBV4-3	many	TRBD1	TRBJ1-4	TGCGCCAGCAGCCTACAGGGGAGAAAACTGTTTTTT	CASSLQGRKLFF
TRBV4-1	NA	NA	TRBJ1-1	TGCGCCAGCAGCCAAGTGGCGGGCTCAACGACGAAGGCTTTCTTT	CASSQVAGSTTKAFF
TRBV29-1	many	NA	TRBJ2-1	TGCAGCGTTGCAGGACAAACTTCCTCCTACAATGAGCAGTTCTTC	CSVAGQTSSYNEQFF
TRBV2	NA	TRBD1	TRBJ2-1	TGTGCCAGCAGGAGGACAGGGTCCTACAATGAGCAGTTCTTC	CASRRTGSYNEQFF
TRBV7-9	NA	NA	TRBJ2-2	TGTGCCAGCAGTTTCCTGACCGGGGAGCTGTTTTTT	CASSFLTGELFF
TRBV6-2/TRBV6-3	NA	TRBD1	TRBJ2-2	TGTGCCAGCAGTTCAGGACAGGCCCCGAACACCGGGGAGCTGTTTTTT	CASSSGQAPNTGELFF
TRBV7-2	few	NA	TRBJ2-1	TGTGCCAGCAGCTTAGTAGCTGGTAATGAGCAGTTCTTC	CASSLVAGNEQFF
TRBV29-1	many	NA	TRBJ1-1	TGCAGCGCCGATCGACAGAACACTGAAGCTTTCTTT	CSADRQNTEAFF
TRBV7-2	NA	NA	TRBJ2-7	TGTGCCAGCAGCGCACCCTCCTACGAGCAGTACTTC	CASSAPSYEQYF
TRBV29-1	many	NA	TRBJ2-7	TGCAGCGCGTGGACTTCGAGCTACGAGCAGTACTTC	CSAWTSSYEQYF
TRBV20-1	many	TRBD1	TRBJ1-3	TGCAGTGCCGGGGACAGGGGGCGATCTGGAAACACCATATATTTT	CSAGDRGRSGNTIYF
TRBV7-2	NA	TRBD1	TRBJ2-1	TGTGCCAGCAGCTTAGATGGTAGGACAGGGGCCTACAATGAGCAGTTCTTC	CASSLDGRTGAYNEQFF
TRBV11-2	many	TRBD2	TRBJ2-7	TGTGCCAGCAGCCTTGGGACTAGCGGGAGTAGAGGACAGTACTTC	CASSLGTSGSRGQYF
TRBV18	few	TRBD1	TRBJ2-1	TGTGCCAGCTCAGGACAGGGGGCCAACAATGAGCAGTTCTTC	CASSGQGANNEQFF
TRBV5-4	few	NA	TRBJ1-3	TGTGCCAGCAGCTTTCAGGGAACCGCTGGAAACACCATATATTTT	CASSFQGTAGNTIYF
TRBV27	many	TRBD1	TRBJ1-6	TGTGCCAGCAGTCTACAGGGGGCAGCAAGAGATTCACCCCTCCACTTT	CASSLQGAARDSPLHF
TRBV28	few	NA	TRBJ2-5	TGTGCCAGCAGTACCCCTTTGGCGGGATCGCAAGAGACCCAGTACTTC	CASSTPLAGSQETQYF
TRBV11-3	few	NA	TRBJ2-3	TGTGCCAGCAGCTTAGGATTGACAGCCGGAGATACGCAGTATTTT	CASSLGLTAGDTQYF
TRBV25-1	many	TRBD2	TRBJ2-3	TGTGCCAGCAGTGCAGATACGAAGAGCGGGAGGGCCACAGATACGCAGTATTTT	CASSADTKSGRATDTQYF
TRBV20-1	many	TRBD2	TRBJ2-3	TGCAGTGCTAGCTGGACTAGCGGGATCGGGGATACGCAGTATTTT	CSASWTSGIGDTQYF
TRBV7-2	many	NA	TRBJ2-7	TGTGCCAGCAGCTTAGCGAACCTCGGCTACGAGCAGTACTTC	CASSLANLGYEQYF
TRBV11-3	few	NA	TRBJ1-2	TGTGCCAGCAGCTTAGACGGGCAGGGTAATGGCTACACCTTC	CASSLDGQGNGYTF
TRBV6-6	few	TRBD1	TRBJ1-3	TGTGCCAGCAGGGGGGCCCGCGACAGGGGGTATTCTGGAAACACCATATATTTT	CASRGARDRGYSGNTIYF